This record covers a single TCR beta chain. Its antigen is not known. The data were taken from a study of cytomegalovirus exposure and HLA in healthy donors. Primers included in the PCR were 60 Vbeta and 13 Jbeta primers. Method: immunoSEQ multiplex PCR; TCRdb's copy keeps in-frame clones and lacks some. Here the sample spans 200,000 or so clones, over 75% being singletons. The J segment lost 1 base and the V segment lost 10 bases, leaving 5 bases of the junction unmatched. This CDR3 has 14 residues. CDR1 is ENHRY and CDR2 is SYGVKD in the germline V gene. Study findings and constraints: Most TCR sequences showed up rarely, but some public TCRs showed up in many donors.

The V and J genes are TRBV10-3 and TRBJ2-3; 10 positions match TRBD2. Sequencing used PBMCs. This TCR was sampled from a middle-aged man in good health and CMV-seropositive. This chain's CDR3 is CATGTSGGTDTQYF. CDR3 in DNA: TGTGCCACTGGAACTAGCGGGGGCACAGATACGCAGTATTTT.